One and the same sample provided the 10 T cell receptor beta chains below, sequenced in a study of cytomegalovirus exposure and HLA in healthy donors. The PCR was carried out with 60 Vbeta primers and 13 Jbeta primers. The protocol was immunoSEQ multiplex PCR, while the TCRdb copy is restricted to in-frame clones and leaves out a portion. The table has some 120,000 clones, over 70% seen once. Sequencing was done on a sample of PBMCs. These receptors were taken from a woman aged 45-65 years in good health and CMV-seropositive.

The genes are TRBV5-6 and TRBJ2-3, with 7 nucleotides matching TRBD2. The germline gives CDR1 SGHDT, CDR2 YYEEEE. CDR3 length: 15 amino acids. The ends lost 4 bases at V and 1 base at J; junction bases unmatched: 6. CDR3 region: CASSQTGGGTDTQYF. CDR3 coding DNA: TGTGCCAGCAGCCAGACGGGAGGAGGCACAGATACGCAGTATTTT.

This clone was seen once. The rearrangement links TRBV13 to TRBJ1-1; 7 bases agree with TRBD1. V trimming: 3 bases; J trimming: 4 bases; junction bases outside the gene matches: 8. The CDR3 contains 15 residues. The germline gives CDR1 PRHDT, CDR2 FYEKMQ (reference sequence). CDR3 bases: TGTGCCAGCAGCTTGGTATTTAGGGGGCGCACTGAAGCTTTCTTT. Translation gives CASSLVFRGRTEAFF.

V is TRBV7-2 and J is TRBJ2-5; 13 positions agree with TRBD2. CDR1 is SGHTA, CDR2 FQGNSA, per germline. The CDR3 sequence is 16 residues long. With 5 bases clipped from V and 2 bases from J, the junction kept 5 bases outside the gene matches. The chain's CDR3 is CASSLWTSGRQETQYF. In nucleotides, the CDR3 is TGTGCCAGCAGCCTATGGACTAGCGGGAGACAAGAGACCCAGTACTTC.

V usage is TRBV9 and J usage is TRBJ1-5, with 9 bases identical to TRBD1. The ends lost 7 bases at V and 4 bases at J; junction bases unmatched: 3. The CDR3 covers 13 residues. Germline CDR1 and CDR2: SGDLS and YYNGEE. The CDR3 sequence: CASGTGWNQPQHF. The DNA for the CDR3 is TGTGCCAGCGGGACAGGGTGGAATCAGCCCCAGCATTTT.

This rearrangement joins TRBV29-1 to TRBJ1-1; D is unclear. The V gene lost 7 bases and the J gene lost 1 base, with 13 bases spanning the gap. This CDR3 is 13 amino acids long. The germline V gene has CDR1 SQVTM and CDR2 ANQGSEA. The CDR3 protein is CSAGRGRNTEAFF. CDR3 DNA: TGCAGCGCTGGACGTGGGAGGAACACTGAAGCTTTCTTT.

CDR3 coding DNA: TGTGCCAGAGGGACAGGGAAAACCGGGGAGCTGTTTTTT. Encoded protein: CARGTGKTGELFF. The gene calls are TRBV7-9 and TRBJ2-2; 9 positions agree with TRBD1. Germline V CDR1 and CDR2: SEHNR, FQNEAQ (reference sequence). The trim removed 9 bases at V and 5 bases at J, leaving 4 bases unmatched. This CDR3 has 13 residues. The entire variable domain, with the rest obtained from reference TRBV7-9 and TRBJ2-2, is as follows: DTGVSQNPRHKITKRGQNVTFRCDPISEHNRLYWYRQTLGQGPEFLTYFQNEAQLEKSRLLSDRFSAERPKGSFSTLEIQRTEQGDSAMYLCARGTGKTGELFFGEGSRLTVL.

The chain employs TRBV5-6 and TRBJ1-2; maybe TRBD1 (5 bases). Trimming shortened V by 5 bases and J by 4 bases, and 18 bases separated the two germline ends. The CDR3 extends over 15 amino acids. Germline CDR1 and CDR2: SGHDT and YYEEEE. The CDR3 sequence: CASRDTGAPFYGYTF. As DNA, the CDR3 is TGTGCCAGCAGGGATACAGGCGCCCCCTTCTATGGCTACACCTTC.

The chain is built from TRBV4-3 and TRBJ2-5; the match to TRBD2 covers 8 bases. The germline V gene has CDR1 LGHNA and CDR2 YSLEER. The CDR3 has 16 amino acids. V was pared by 3 bases and J by 2 bases, with 8 bases of the junction left unmatched. CDR3: CASSHFPTSGQETQYF. In nucleotides, the CDR3 is TGCGCCAGCAGCCACTTCCCTACTAGCGGACAAGAGACCCAGTACTTC.

The chain uses TRBV4-3 and TRBJ1-2; 8 nucleotides match TRBD1. Germline-derived CDR1 and CDR2 are LGHNA and YSLEER. This CDR3 contains 17 residues. The junction had 10 bases not matched to a gene; V was cut back by 1 base and J by 3 bases. The CDR3 loop reads CASSQGSGQGADYGYTF. CDR3 bases: TGCGCCAGCAGCCAAGGGTCGGGGCAGGGGGCGGACTATGGCTACACCTTC.

Concerning this clone: One end of the junction varies from germline; a read error may be responsible. This rearrangement joins TRBV4-1 to TRBJ1-5, with unresolved D. The V gene's germline CDR1 is MGHRA and CDR2 YSYEKL. The CDR3 is made up of 15 amino acids. The CDR3 region has the DNA TGCGCCAGCAGCCCGGCCATGAGGCAGAATCGGCCCCAGCATTTT. It yields the protein CASSPAMRQNRPQHF.